This TCR beta chain was recorded in a study of cytomegalovirus exposure and HLA in healthy donors. The study's findings and limits: A later analysis found most CMV-associated TCR beta chains apparently HLA-restricted. Other equally common chains were less clonally expanded than HLA-associated TCR beta chains, a later analysis showed.

It was healthy bone marrow donors who served as donors. V lost 5 bases and J lost 0; bases outside the gene matches: 4. The CDR3 sequence is 16 residues long. The germline CDR1 and CDR2 sequences are SGHVS and FQNEAQ. This clone turned up a few times. The antigen is unknown. In the PCR, 60 Vbeta and 13 Jbeta primers were used. In the authors' workflow: The authors later counted tens of millions of unique TCR beta chains, approximately 12 million of them shared. Measured with immunoSEQ multiplex PCR; TCRdb has only the in-frame clones, and not every one. V, J and clone size reflect that table, while D and trimming were determined from the DNA. The sample lists fewer than 250,000 clones, 65% to 90% occurring once.

The clonotype originates from a girl aged 5-17 years in good health and CMV-seronegative. The sample taken for sequencing was PBMCs. The rearrangement joins TRBV7-8 to TRBJ2-4; TRBD1 matches at 10 bases. The CDR3 loop is CASSPRTGGAKNIQYF. The CDR3 nucleotides read TGTGCCAGCAGCCCCCGGACAGGGGGAGCCAAAAACATTCAGTACTTC.